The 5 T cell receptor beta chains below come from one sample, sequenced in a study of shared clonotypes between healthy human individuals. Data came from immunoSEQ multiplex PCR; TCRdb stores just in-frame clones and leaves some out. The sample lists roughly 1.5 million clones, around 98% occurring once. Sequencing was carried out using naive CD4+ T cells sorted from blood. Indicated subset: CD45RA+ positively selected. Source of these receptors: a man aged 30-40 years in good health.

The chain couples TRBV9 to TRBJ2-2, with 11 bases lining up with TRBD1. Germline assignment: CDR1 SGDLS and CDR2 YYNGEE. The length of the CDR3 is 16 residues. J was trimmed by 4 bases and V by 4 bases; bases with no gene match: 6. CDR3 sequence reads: CASSPVGQGGTGELFF. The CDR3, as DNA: TGTGCCAGCAGCCCAGTGGGACAGGGGGGCACCGGGGAGCTGTTTTTT.

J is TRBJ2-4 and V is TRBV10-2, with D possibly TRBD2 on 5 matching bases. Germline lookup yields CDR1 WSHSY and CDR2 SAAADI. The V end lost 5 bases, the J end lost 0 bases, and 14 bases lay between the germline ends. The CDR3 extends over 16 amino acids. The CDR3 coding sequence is TGCGCCAGCAGTAACGAAGCGGACTTAGCCAAAAACATTCAGTACTTC. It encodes CASSNEADLAKNIQYF.

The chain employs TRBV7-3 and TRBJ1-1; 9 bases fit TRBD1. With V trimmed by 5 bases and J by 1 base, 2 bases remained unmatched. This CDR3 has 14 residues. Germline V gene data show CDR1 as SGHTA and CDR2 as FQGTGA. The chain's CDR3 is CASSRQGGNTEAFF. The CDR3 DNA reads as TGTGCCAGCAGCAGACAGGGGGGGAACACTGAAGCTTTCTTT.

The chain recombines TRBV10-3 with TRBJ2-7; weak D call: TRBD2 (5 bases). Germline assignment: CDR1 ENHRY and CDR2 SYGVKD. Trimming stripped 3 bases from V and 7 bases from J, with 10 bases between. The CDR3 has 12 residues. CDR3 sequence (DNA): TGTGCCATCAGTGAATCTCCGGGGGAGCAGTACTTC. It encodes CAISESPGEQYF.

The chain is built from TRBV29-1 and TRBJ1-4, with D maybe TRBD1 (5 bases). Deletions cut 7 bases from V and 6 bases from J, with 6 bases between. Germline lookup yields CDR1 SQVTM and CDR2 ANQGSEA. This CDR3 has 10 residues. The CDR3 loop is CSGGDEKLFF. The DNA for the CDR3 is TGCAGCGGGGGGGATGAAAAACTGTTTTTT.